The clone carrying this T cell receptor beta chain was detected many times. Its matching antigen is unknown. These data belong to a study of T-cell reconstitution after alpha-beta-depleted transplantation in children. This CDR3 contains 13 residues. Looked up from germline, CDR1 is DFQATT and CDR2 is SNEGSKA (reference sequence). Trimming cost V 3 bases and J 0 bases; bases outside gene matches: 2. Overall study findings and caveats: There were reportedly several hundred expanded graft clones from which alpha-beta T cells came about two months after transplant. From newly produced T cells came most of the T-cell counts and diversity one year after transplant.

Unique molecular identifiers were incorporated during preparation of the TCRbeta library. TCRdb ran MiXCR on the PCR reads and lists one entry per CDR3 protein. The sample holds 330,000 or so distinct CDR3 sequences, 10% seen once. The chain is built from TRBV20-1 and TRBJ2-7; 7 nucleotides agree with TRBD2. Sequencing was performed on PBMCs, taken before TCRalphabeta/CD19-depleted stem cell transplant. The TCR comes from a boy in the first two years of life with acute myeloid leukemia, due to receive a stem cell transplant. CDR3: CSARASGSYEQYF. As DNA, the CDR3 is TGCAGTGCTAGGGCTAGCGGCTCCTACGAGCAGTACTTC.